This T cell receptor beta chain came from a study of cytomegalovirus exposure and HLA in healthy donors. Study-level points and caveats: One cluster of highly shared sequence variants probably arose as a sequencing artifact. The study had only CMV serostatus as immune exposure information.

Regarding this clone: Its antigen is as yet unknown.

PCR involved 60 Vbeta and 13 Jbeta primers. Produced via immunoSEQ multiplex PCR; TCRdb's table is partial and in-frame only. The data hold some 120,000 clones, with 70% to 80% observed a single time. CDR1 SGHTA and CDR2 FQGNSA come from the germline V gene. The CDR3 runs 15 residues. The V gene lost 3 bases and the J gene lost 0 bases, with 10 bases spanning the gap. The TCR originated in a woman aged 18 to 35 in good health and CMV-seronegative. The sequenced sample consisted of PBMCs. The chain uses TRBV7-2 and TRBJ2-3, with D unresolved. The CDR3 protein is CASSLATESTDTQYF. For the CDR3, the DNA is TGTGCCAGCAGCTTGGCCACCGAAAGCACAGATACGCAGTATTTT.